The 26 T cell receptor beta chains below were found in one sample sequenced in a study of beta chain features in type 1 diabetes. Their antigens are not known. The whole isolated RNA underwent reverse transcription, so sequencing captured expressed TCRB transcripts. Data came from immunoSEQ multiplex PCR; TCRdb stores just in-frame clones and leaves some out. This sample carries under 300,000 clones, around 21% of them seen once, and the ten largest clones take around 0.028%. Notes on the study in general: The study found moderately but significantly shorter TCRB CDR3s in all four CD4+ subsets of Type 1 diabetes patients.

The sequenced sample was naive CD4+ T cells from blood. The receptors derive from a woman between 40 and 50 years old with type 1 diabetes.

J is TRBJ2-7 and V is TRBV6-6, with 10 bases identical to TRBD1. The CDR3 is made up of 15 amino acids. Germline CDR1 and CDR2: MNHNY and SVGAGI (reference sequence). After removal of 6 bases from V and 4 bases from J, the junction contained 9 bases not matched to a gene. The CDR3 DNA is TGTGCCAGCAGCCGCTCCGGGACAGGGGTTTACGAGCAGTACTTC. Translated: CASSRSGTGVYEQYF.

The chain recombines TRBV19 with TRBJ1-5, with D unresolved. V shed 6 bases and J shed 1 base, with 13 bases lying between them. Germline CDR1 and CDR2: LNHDA and SQIVND (reference sequence). The CDR3 spans 15 residues. Here the CDR3 DNA reads TGTGCCAGTAGCCCTATCCGCACCAGCAATCAGCCCCAGCATTTT. Translated, it gives CASSPIRTSNQPQHF.

This clone was counted a few times. This sequence joins TRBV15 and TRBJ2-7; 12 bases line up with TRBD2. V lost 1 base, J lost 1 base, and 5 bases stayed unmatched. CDR1 is LNHNV and CDR2 is YYDKDF in the germline V gene (reference sequence). CDR3 length: 17 residues. The CDR3 here is CATSRVPGLAGSYEQYF. CDR3 coding DNA: TGTGCCACCAGCAGAGTTCCCGGACTAGCGGGATCCTACGAGCAGTACTTC.

J is TRBJ2-1 and V is TRBV7-3, with D unclear. The CDR3 length is 12 residues. V lost 6 bases, J lost 9 bases, and 12 bases lay in between. CDR1 is SGHTA, CDR2 FQGTGA, per germline. In DNA form, the CDR3 reads TGTGCCAGCAGTCTACCGGGTGGTGAGCAGTTCTTC. It encodes CASSLPGGEQFF.

The chain links TRBV4-2 to TRBJ2-3; 8 nucleotides line up with TRBD1. Losses at the gene ends were 4 bases for V and 6 bases for J; bases not matched to a gene: 21. The CDR3 contains 19 residues. Germline CDR1 reads LGHNA; CDR2 reads YNFKEQ. The CDR3 region has the DNA TGTGCCAGCAGCCTCGTAAGGGTCGGACAGGGACCAGTAGGGGATACGCAGTATTTT. Amino acid sequence: CASSLVRVGQGPVGDTQYF.

This clone was found a few times. V gene TRBV4-2 combines with J gene TRBJ2-1; 14 bases agree with TRBD2. V shed 3 bases and J 1 base; nucleotides not matched to a gene: 5. The germline V gene has CDR1 LGHNA and CDR2 YNFKEQ. The CDR3 has 18 residues. The CDR3 reads CASSQETSGGASYNEQFF. CDR3 nucleotide sequence: TGTGCCAGCAGCCAGGAGACTAGCGGGGGGGCTTCCTACAATGAGCAGTTCTTC.

V gene TRBV7-2 combines with J gene TRBJ2-7, with no clear D. The CDR3 is made up of 13 amino acids. Germline assignment: CDR1 SGHTA and CDR2 FQGNSA. Trimming removed 3 bases from V and 4 bases from J, with 10 bases in between. CDR3 coding DNA: TGTGCCAGCAGCTTGGCAGATCAATACGAGCAGTACTTC. It encodes CASSLADQYEQYF.

The rearrangement uses TRBV18 and TRBJ1-2; D gene unclear. This CDR3 is 16 amino acids long. Trimming shortened V by 0 bases and J by 4 bases, and 15 bases separated the two germline ends. Germline loops: CDR1 KGHSH, CDR2 LQKENI. The CDR3 reads CASSPPGRTEGYGYTF. In DNA, the CDR3 is TGTGCCAGCTCACCACCGGGCAGGACGGAGGGCTATGGCTACACCTTC.

This clone was picked up a small number of times. The chain combines TRBV9 with TRBJ1-4; possible D gene TRBD1, 5 bases. The CDR3 length is 15 residues. Germline V gives CDR1 SGDLS, CDR2 YYNGEE. The germline V and J ends were trimmed by 0 bases and 12 bases, with 18 bases remaining between them. The CDR3 loop reads CASSVGLGGLAELFF. DNA of the CDR3: TGTGCCAGCAGCGTAGGATTGGGGGGTCTGGCGGAACTGTTTTTT.

V gene TRBV7-2 combines with J gene TRBJ2-7, with D perhaps matching TRBD2 (5 bases). This CDR3 comprises 13 residues. Germline assignment: CDR1 SGHTA and CDR2 FQGNSA. Trimming removed 5 bases at V and 2 bases at J, with 10 bases between. DNA for the CDR3: TGTGCCAGCAGCCCAGGACTTCCCTACGAGCAGTACTTC. The encoded protein is CASSPGLPYEQYF.

This chain connects TRBV11-2 to TRBJ2-1; unclear D gene. Per germline, CDR1 SGHAT and CDR2 FQNNGV. The CDR3 spans 14 residues. Trimming left V 2 bases short and J 4 bases short, with 9 bases between. The CDR3 DNA sequence: TGTGCCAGCAGCTTACAGAGGTCATACAATGAGCAGTTCTTC. The encoded protein is CASSLQRSYNEQFF.

This clone occurred a few times. Other nucleotide sequences from this sample produce the same CDR3. The chain couples TRBV29-1 to TRBJ2-5; TRBD2 might be the D (6 bases). Per germline, CDR1 SQVTM and CDR2 ANQGSEA. V was cut by 6 bases and J by 4 bases, with 6 bases left in between. This CDR3 is 10 amino acids long. The CDR3: CSVGRETQYF. For the CDR3, the DNA is TGCAGCGTCGGGAGAGAGACCCAGTACTTC.

This chain links TRBV6-6 with TRBJ2-7; D gene unclear. CDR3 length: 15 amino acids. V was cut by 6 bases and J by 2 bases, with 17 bases left in between. Germline values: CDR1 MNHNY, CDR2 SVGAGI (reference sequence). CDR3 sequence: CASSSHSLNPYEQYF. CDR3 DNA: TGTGCCAGCAGCTCTCACAGTCTAAATCCCTACGAGCAGTACTTC.

The rearrangement links TRBV7-2 to TRBJ2-3, with TRBD1 matching 7 bases. The CDR3 consists of 14 residues. Germline V gene lookup returns CDR1 SGHTA and CDR2 FQGNSA. Germline trimming cut 6 bases from V and 5 bases from J; bases unmatched to any gene: 8. In DNA form, the CDR3 reads TGTGCCAGCAGTAATAGGGGGCCGAAAGATACGCAGTATTTT. Translated: CASSNRGPKDTQYF.

The chain joins TRBV11-3 to TRBJ2-1; 7 nucleotides line up with TRBD1. V was clipped by 0 bases and J by 6 bases; unmatched bases: 8. Germline V gene data show CDR1 as SGHNT and CDR2 as YENEEA. The CDR3 length is 16 residues. CDR3 sequence (DNA): TGTGCCAGCAGCTTAGATCCCGGACAGGTCGGCAATGAGCAGTTCTTC. Translating gives CASSLDPGQVGNEQFF.

The chain recombines TRBV10-3 with TRBJ2-5, with D unresolved. The CDR3 runs to 14 residues. The ends were cut back, 2 bases at V and 0 bases at J, with 7 bases in the middle. CDR1 ENHRY and CDR2 SYGVKD come from the germline V gene. The CDR3 DNA is TGTGCCATCAGTGAGGCCCGGTACCAAGAGACCCAGTACTTC. Translation: CAISEARYQETQYF.

This clone was seen a few times. The CDR3 loop is CASSPLMQGTDTQYF. The CDR3 DNA reads TGTGCCAGCAGCCCCCTTATGCAGGGGACAGATACGCAGTATTTT. The chain recombines TRBV7-8 with TRBJ2-3; tentative D call: TRBD1 (6 bases). CDR1 is SGHVS, CDR2 FQNEAQ, per germline. Trimming left V 5 bases short and J 3 bases short, with 15 bases between. The CDR3 sequence is 15 residues long.

The chain uses TRBV5-6 and TRBJ2-7; D possibly corresponds to TRBD2 (6 bases). Germline assignment: CDR1 SGHDT and CDR2 YYEEEE. The CDR3 loop spans 14 amino acids. Trimming removed 1 base at V and 3 bases at J, with 11 bases between. CDR3 residues: CASSLSGVLYEQYF. The CDR3, as DNA: TGTGCCAGCAGCTTGTCGGGGGTACTCTACGAGCAGTACTTC.

The rearrangement uses TRBV7-3 and TRBJ2-4, with TRBD2 as a possible D gene (6 bases). V dropped 5 bases and J dropped 8 bases, with 16 bases sitting between them. Germline CDR1 is SGHTA and CDR2 is FQGTGA. This CDR3 comprises 14 residues. CDR3 DNA: TGTGCCAGCAGCCGCCTAGGAGGGGCGGACATTCAGTACTTC. This gives the protein CASSRLGGADIQYF.

This clone came up a few times. The chain joins TRBV9 to TRBJ2-2; 11 positions agree with TRBD2. Germline loops: CDR1 SGDLS, CDR2 YYNGEE. The trim removed 3 bases at V and 1 base at J, leaving 2 bases unmatched. The CDR3 contains 16 residues. CDR3 amino acids: CASSGGLAENTGELFF. The CDR3 DNA is TGTGCCAGCAGCGGGGGACTAGCGGAGAACACCGGGGAGCTGTTTTTT.

The chain uses TRBV5-4 and TRBJ2-3, with TRBD1 identical over 8 bases. CDR1 is SGHNT, CDR2 YYREEE, per germline (reference sequence). This CDR3 is built from 16 residues. V gave up 0 bases and J gave up 4 bases; unmatched junction bases: 7. The CDR3 sequence is CASSLGRQGLSDTQYF. The CDR3 bases are TGTGCCAGCAGCTTGGGCCGACAGGGGCTATCAGATACGCAGTATTTT. The complete variable domain, with remaining parts taken from reference TRBV5-4 and TRBJ2-3, reads ETGVTQSPTHLIKTRGQQVTLRCSSQSGHNTVSWYQQALGQGPQFIFQYYREEENGRGNFPPRFSGLQFPNYSSELNVNALELDDSALYLCASSLGRQGLSDTQYFGPGTRLTVL.

The V gene is TRBV5-1, the J gene TRBJ2-1; D is ambiguous. V dropped 0 bases and J dropped 1 base, with 8 bases sitting between them. Germline V gives CDR1 SGHRS, CDR2 YFSETQ. This CDR3 spans 15 amino acids. The CDR3 sequence is CASSLVSFSYNEQFF. The CDR3 coding sequence is TGCGCCAGCAGCTTGGTCTCCTTTTCCTACAATGAGCAGTTCTTC.

This clone was counted only a few times. Other nucleotide sequences from this sample produce the same CDR3. The J gene is TRBJ2-3, the V gene TRBV29-1, with TRBD1 matching over 9 bases. The CDR3 has 12 amino acids. Germline values: CDR1 SQVTM, CDR2 ANQGSEA. J was trimmed by 3 bases and V by 6 bases; bases with no gene match: 1. The CDR3 loop reads CSVGQGTDTQYF. The CDR3 nucleotides read TGCAGCGTAGGACAGGGGACAGATACGCAGTATTTT.

This clone has only a few counts. The chain is built from TRBV18 and TRBJ1-1; TRBD1 matches 7 bases. This CDR3 is 14 amino acids long. Germline values: CDR1 KGHSH, CDR2 LQKENI. V lost 6 bases, J lost 3 bases, and 7 bases stayed unmatched. CDR3 nucleotides: TGTGCCAGCTCCCTGGACAGGAAGGACACTGAAGCTTTCTTT. This translates into CASSLDRKDTEAFF.

This chain uses TRBV9 with TRBJ2-1, with D possibly matching TRBD1 (5 bases). Trimming pared 3 bases from V and 0 bases from J, leaving 13 bases between. The CDR3 spans 16 residues. The germline V gene encodes CDR1 SGDLS and CDR2 YYNGEE. The CDR3 spells CASSASRASSYNEQFF. Here the CDR3 DNA reads TGTGCCAGCAGCGCCAGCAGGGCGAGCTCCTACAATGAGCAGTTCTTC.

The V gene is TRBV4-3, the J gene TRBJ2-3; TRBD2 matches 8 bases. V lost 0 bases to trimming and J lost 6 bases; unmatched junction nucleotides: 14. CDR3 size: 18 residues. CDR1 and CDR2 (germline): LGHNA, YSLEER. CDR3 amino acids: CASSQDRAGLGVSDTQYF. CDR3 sequence (DNA): TGCGCCAGCAGCCAAGATCGGGCGGGACTAGGCGTTTCCGATACGCAGTATTTT.